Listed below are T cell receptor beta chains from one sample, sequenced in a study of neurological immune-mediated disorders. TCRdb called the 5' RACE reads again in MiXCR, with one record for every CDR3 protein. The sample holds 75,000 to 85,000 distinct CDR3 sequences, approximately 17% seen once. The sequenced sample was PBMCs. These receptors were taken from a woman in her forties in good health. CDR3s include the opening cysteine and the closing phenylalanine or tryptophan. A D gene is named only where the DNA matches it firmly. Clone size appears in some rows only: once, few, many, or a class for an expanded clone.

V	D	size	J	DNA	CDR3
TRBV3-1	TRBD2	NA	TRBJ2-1	TGTGCCAGCAGCCGCAATCCTCGGACTAGCGGGGGGGCTGGCTACAATGAGCAGTTCTTC	CASSRNPRTSGGAGYNEQFF
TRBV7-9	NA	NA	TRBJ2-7	TGTGCCAGCAGCCCAACAGGGAACGAGCAGTACTTC	CASSPTGNEQYF
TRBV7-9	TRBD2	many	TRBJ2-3	TGTGCCAGCAGCCTAGTCGGGGGGGCGCGCACAGATACGCAGTATTTT	CASSLVGGARTDTQYF
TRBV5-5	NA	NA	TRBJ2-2	TGTGCCAGCAGTTGGGACACGTTGGTTGGGGAGACGTTTTTT	CASSWDTLVGETFF
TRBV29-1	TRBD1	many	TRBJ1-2	TGCAGCGTTGCCGGGACAGGGGTGGTCCATGGCTACACCTTC	CSVAGTGVVHGYTF
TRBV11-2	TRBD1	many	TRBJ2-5	TGTGCCAGCAGCTTAGCTACAGGGGGGATGGAGACCCAGTACTTC	CASSLATGGMETQYF
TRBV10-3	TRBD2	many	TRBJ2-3	TGTGCCATCAGCCACCCCTTAGCGGGGGAAAGCACAGATACGCAGTATTTT	CAISHPLAGESTDTQYF
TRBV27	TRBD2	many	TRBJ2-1	TGTGCCACCAGTGGCGGGGGGGCGAATGAGCAGTTCTTC	CATSGGGANEQFF
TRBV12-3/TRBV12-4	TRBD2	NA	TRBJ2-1	TGTGCCAGAAGCCCGGGACCAGCGGGGGGGCCCAGCAATGAGCAGTTCTTC	CARSPGPAGGPSNEQFF
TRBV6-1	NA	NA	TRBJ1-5	TGTGCCAGCAGGTCACCTGGGGCCCCGAATCAGCCCCAGCATTTT	CASRSPGAPNQPQHF
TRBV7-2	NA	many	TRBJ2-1	TGTGCCAGCAGTTCAGCGTCAAGCTCCTACAATGAGCAGTTCTTC	CASSSASSSYNEQFF
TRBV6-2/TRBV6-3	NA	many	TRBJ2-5	TGTGCCAGCAGTTACTCGGCTAACGGTGGGACCCAGTACTTC	CASSYSANGGTQYF
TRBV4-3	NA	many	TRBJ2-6	TGCGCCAGCAGCCAAACTGAAGGCTCTGGGGCCAACGTCCTGACTTTC	CASSQTEGSGANVLTF
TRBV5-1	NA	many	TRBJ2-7	TGCGCCAGCAGCTTGGCCAGTCGGACCTCCTACGAGCAGTACTTC	CASSLASRTSYEQYF
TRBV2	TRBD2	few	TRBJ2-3	TGTGCCAGCAGTGCCGGACCTAGCGGGGGGTCAGATACGCAGTATTTT	CASSAGPSGGSDTQYF
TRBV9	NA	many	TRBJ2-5	TGTGCCAGCAGCGTAGGGTCAGGAGGGAGCGAGACCCAGTACTTC	CASSVGSGGSETQYF
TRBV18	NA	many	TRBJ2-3	TGTGCCAGCTCACCACCGCGACTGAGCACAGATACGCAGTATTTT	CASSPPRLSTDTQYF
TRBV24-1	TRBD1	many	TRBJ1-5	TGTGCCACCAGTGATGGACAGGGAAATCAGCCCCAGCATTTT	CATSDGQGNQPQHF
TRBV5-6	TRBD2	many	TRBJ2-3	TGTGCCAGCAGCCCCGGGGGGGGGGGCACAGATACGCAGTATTTT	CASSPGGGGTDTQYF
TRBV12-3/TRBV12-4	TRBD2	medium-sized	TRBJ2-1	TGTGCCAGCAGTGGGACTAGCGGGGGCTACAATGAGCAGTTCTTC	CASSGTSGGYNEQFF
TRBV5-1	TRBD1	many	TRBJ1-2	TGCGCCAGCAGCTCGGGACAGGGGGCTTATGGCTACACCTTC	CASSSGQGAYGYTF
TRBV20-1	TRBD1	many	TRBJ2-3	TGCAGTGTTAGACAGGGTGGCACAGATACGCAGTATTTT	CSVRQGGTDTQYF
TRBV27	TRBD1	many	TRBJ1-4	TGTGCCAGCAGTTCTAACACAAACTCGAGGGGGCTCGGGAATATTTTTGAAAAACTGTTTTTT	CASSSNTNSRGLGNIFEKLFF
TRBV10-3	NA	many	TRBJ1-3	TGTGCCATCAGTGAAGGGGACACCAACTCTGGAAACACCATATATTTT	CAISEGDTNSGNTIYF
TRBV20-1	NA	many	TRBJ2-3	TGCAGTGCTAGGAGGGGGAGCGGGGTGAGCACAGATACGCAGTATTTT	CSARRGSGVSTDTQYF
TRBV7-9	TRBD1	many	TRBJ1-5	TGTGCCAGCAGCCCCGGGACAGAACTTCAGCCCCAGCATTTT	CASSPGTELQPQHF
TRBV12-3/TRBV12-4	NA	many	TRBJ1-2	TGTGCCAGCAGTCGAGGGGATGGCTACACCTTC	CASSRGDGYTF
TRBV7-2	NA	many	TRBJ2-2	TGTGCCAGCAGCTTAAGCAGGGGAAACACCGGGGAGCTGTTTTTT	CASSLSRGNTGELFF
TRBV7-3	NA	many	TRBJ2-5	TGTGCCAGCAGCTTAGGACCGGCCCAAGAGACCCAGTACTTC	CASSLGPAQETQYF
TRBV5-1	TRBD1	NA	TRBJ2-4	TGCGCCAGCAGCTTAGGGACAGTAGCCAAAAACATTCAGTACTTC	CASSLGTVAKNIQYF
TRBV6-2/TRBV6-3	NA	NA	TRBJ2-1	TGTGCCAGCAGTTACTGGGCAGGACGTAATGAGCAGTTCTTC	CASSYWAGRNEQFF
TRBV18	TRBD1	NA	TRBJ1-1	TGTGCCAGCTCACTATCGACAGGGAGGGCGGACACTGAAGCTTTCTTT	CASSLSTGRADTEAFF
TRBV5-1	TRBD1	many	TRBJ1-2	TGCGCCAGCAGCTTGGGACAGGGGGCGAAGGATGGCTACACCTTC	CASSLGQGAKDGYTF
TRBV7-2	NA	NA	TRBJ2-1	TGTGCCAGCAGCCTCACGAGAGGGGGGAATGAGCAGATCTTC	CASSLTRGGNEQIF
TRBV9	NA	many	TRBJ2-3	TGTGCCAGCAGCGCCCGACTGCGCACAGATACGCAGTATTTT	CASSARLRTDTQYF
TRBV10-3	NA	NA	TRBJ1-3	TGTGCCATCAGTGAGTCGGTGTTCTGCAGACCCTCTGGAAACACCATTTATTTT	CAISESVFCRPSGNTIYF
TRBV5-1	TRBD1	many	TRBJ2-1	TGCGCCAGCAGCCTATACAGGGGAACCTACAATGAGCAGTTCTTC	CASSLYRGTYNEQFF
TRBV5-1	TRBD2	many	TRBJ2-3	TGCGCCAGCAGCTCCGGACTAGCGGGGGGGCCTAGCACAGATACGCAGTATTTT	CASSSGLAGGPSTDTQYF
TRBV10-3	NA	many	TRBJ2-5	TGTGCCATCAGTACAGGGTACGGAGAGACCCAGTACTTC	CAISTGYGETQYF
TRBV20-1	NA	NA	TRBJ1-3	TGCAGTGCTAGGGTCGTCTCTGGAAACACCATATATTTT	CSARVVSGNTIYF
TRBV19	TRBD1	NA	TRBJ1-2	TGTGCCAGTAGTATTGGGGGAACAGGGGACTATGGCTACACCTTC	CASSIGGTGDYGYTF
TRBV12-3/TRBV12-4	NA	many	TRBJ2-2	TGTGCCAGCAGTTTAGACAGAGCGAACACCGGGGAGCTGTTTTTT	CASSLDRANTGELFF
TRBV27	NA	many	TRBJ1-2	TGTGCCAGCAGTTTGGAGGGAACGAGGAACTATGGCTACACCTTC	CASSLEGTRNYGYTF
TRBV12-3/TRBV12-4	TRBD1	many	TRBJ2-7	TGTGCCAGCAGTGAGGGACAGGCTACTAGCGAGCAGTACTTC	CASSEGQATSEQYF
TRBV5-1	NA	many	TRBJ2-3	TGCGCCAGCAGCTTGACAGGGTCGACAGTCACAGATACGCAGTATTTT	CASSLTGSTVTDTQYF
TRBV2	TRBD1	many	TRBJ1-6	TGTGCCAGCAGATTGGGACAGGGAGGAAATTCACCCCTCCACTTT	CASRLGQGGNSPLHF
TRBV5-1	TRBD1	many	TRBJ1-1	TGCGCCAGCAGCTATTGGACAGGGGAGGACACTGAAGCTTTCTTT	CASSYWTGEDTEAFF
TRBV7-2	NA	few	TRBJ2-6	TGTGCCAACAGCCCACCGGGACTCTCTGGGGCCAACGTCCTGACTTTC	CANSPPGLSGANVLTF
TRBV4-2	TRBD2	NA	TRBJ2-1	TGTGCCAGCAGCCATGGGGAAGGGAGCGGGGACGATGAGCAGTTCTTC	CASSHGEGSGDDEQFF
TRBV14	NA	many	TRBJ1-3	TGTGCCAGCAGCTCGCAGGGGTTCCAAGGAAACACCATATATTTT	CASSSQGFQGNTIYF